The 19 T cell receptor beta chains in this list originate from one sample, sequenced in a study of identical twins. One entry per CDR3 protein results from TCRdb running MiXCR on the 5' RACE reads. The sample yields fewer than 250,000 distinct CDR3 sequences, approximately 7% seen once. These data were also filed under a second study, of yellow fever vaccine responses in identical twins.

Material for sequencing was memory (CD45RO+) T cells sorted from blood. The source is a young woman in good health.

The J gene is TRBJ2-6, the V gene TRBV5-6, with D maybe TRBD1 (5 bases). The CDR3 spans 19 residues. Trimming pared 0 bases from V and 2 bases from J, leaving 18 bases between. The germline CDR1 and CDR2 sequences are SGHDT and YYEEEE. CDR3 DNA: TGTGCCAGCAGCTTGGTACCCCCAGGGTTCTTCCCTGGGGCCAACGTCCTGACTTTC. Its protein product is CASSLVPPGFFPGANVLTF. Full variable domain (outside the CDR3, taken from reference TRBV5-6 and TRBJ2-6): DAGVTQSPTHLIKTRGQQVTLRCSPKSGHDTVSWYQQALGQGPQFIFQYYEEEERQRGNFPDRFSGHQFPNYSSELNVNALLLGDSALYLCASSLVPPGFFPGANVLTFGAGSRLTVL.

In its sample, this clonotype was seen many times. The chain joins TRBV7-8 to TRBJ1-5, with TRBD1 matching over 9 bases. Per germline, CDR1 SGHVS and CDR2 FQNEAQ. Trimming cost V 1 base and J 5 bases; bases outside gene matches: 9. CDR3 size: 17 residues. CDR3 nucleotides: TGTGCCAGCAGCTTAGAACTTGCCTGGACAGGGGATCAGCCCCAGCATTTT. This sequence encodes CASSLELAWTGDQPQHF.

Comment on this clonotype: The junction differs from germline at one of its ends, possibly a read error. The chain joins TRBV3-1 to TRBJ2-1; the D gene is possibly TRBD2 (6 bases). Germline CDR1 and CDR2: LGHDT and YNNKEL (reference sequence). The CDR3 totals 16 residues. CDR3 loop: CACRFFGGGGSGEQFF. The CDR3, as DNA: TGTGCCTGCAGGTTTTTTGGGGGAGGAGGGTCCGGTGAGCAGTTCTTC.

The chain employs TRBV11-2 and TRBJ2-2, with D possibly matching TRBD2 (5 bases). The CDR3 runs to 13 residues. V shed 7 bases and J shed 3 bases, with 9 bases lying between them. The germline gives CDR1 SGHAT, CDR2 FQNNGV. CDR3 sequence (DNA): TGTGCCAGCACCAACGGGGACACCGGGGAGCTGTTTTTT. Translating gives CASTNGDTGELFF.

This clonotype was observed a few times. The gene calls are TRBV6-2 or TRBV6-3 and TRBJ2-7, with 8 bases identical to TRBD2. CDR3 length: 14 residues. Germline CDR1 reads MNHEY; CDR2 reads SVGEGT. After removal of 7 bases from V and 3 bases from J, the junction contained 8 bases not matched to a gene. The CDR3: CASTSDGGDYEQYF. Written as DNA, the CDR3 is TGTGCCAGCACCTCGGACGGGGGGGACTACGAGCAGTACTTC.

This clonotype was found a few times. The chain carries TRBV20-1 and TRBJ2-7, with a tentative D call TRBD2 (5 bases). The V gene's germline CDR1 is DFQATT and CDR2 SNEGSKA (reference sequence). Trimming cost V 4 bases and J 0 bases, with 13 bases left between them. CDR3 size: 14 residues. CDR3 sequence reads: CSATKGAVSYEQYV. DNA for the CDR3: TGCAGTGCTACCAAAGGAGCGGTCTCCTACGAGCAGTACGTC.

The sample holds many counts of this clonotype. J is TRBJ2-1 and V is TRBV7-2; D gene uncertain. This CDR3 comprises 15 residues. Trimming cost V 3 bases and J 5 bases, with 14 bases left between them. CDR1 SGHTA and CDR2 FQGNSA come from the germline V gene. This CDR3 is CASSFSVSTNNEQFF. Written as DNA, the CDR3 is TGTGCCAGCAGCTTTTCGGTTTCGACGAACAATGAGCAGTTCTTC.

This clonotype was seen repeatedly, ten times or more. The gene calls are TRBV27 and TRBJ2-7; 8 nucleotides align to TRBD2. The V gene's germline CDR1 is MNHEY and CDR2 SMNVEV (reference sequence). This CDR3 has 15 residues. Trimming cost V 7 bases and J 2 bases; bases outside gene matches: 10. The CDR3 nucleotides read TGTGCCAGCAAACCTTCGGCGGGGGGCCCCTACGAGCAGTACGTC. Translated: CASKPSAGGPYEQYV.

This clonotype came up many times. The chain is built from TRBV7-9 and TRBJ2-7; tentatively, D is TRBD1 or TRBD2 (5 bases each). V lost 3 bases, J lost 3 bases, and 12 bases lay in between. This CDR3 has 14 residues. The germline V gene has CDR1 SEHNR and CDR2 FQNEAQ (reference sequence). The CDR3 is CASSFRDGGYEQYF. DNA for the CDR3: TGTGCCAGCAGCTTCCGGGACGGAGGCTACGAGCAGTACTTC.

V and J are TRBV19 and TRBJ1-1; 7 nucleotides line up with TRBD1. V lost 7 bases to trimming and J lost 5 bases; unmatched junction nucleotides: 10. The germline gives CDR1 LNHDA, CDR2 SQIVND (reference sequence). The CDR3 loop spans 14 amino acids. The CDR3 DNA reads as TGTGCCAGTAACCCTACACAGGGGTTTACTGAAGCTTTCTTT. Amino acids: CASNPTQGFTEAFF.

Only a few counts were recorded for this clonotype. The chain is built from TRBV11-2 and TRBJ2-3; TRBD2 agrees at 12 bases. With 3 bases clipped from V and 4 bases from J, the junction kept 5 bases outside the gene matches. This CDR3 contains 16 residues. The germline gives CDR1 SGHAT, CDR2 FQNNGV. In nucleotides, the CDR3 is TGTGCCAGCAGCTTTTCTAGCGGGAGGGCCGCAGATACGCAGTATTTT. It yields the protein CASSFSSGRAADTQYF.

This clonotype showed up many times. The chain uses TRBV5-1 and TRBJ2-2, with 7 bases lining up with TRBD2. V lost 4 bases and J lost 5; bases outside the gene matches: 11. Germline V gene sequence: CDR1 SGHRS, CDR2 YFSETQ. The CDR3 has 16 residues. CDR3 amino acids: CASSPGGVVKTGELFF. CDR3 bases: TGCGCCAGCAGCCCGGGAGGAGTGGTAAAAACCGGGGAGCTGTTTTTT.

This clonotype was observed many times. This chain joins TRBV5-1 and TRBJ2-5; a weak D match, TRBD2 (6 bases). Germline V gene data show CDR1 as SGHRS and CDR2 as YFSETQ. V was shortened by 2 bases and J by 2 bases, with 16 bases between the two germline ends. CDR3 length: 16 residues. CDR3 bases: TGCGCCAGCAGCTTCAGGAGGGATCCAAAACAAGAGACCCAGTACTTC. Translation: CASSFRRDPKQETQYF.

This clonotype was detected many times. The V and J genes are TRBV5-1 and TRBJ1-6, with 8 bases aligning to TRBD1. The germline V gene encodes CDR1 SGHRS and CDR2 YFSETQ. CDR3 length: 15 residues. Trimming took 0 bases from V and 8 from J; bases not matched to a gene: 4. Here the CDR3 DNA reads TGCGCCAGCAGCTTGGTTGGACAGGGTTATTCACCCCTCCACTTT. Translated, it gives CASSLVGQGYSPLHF. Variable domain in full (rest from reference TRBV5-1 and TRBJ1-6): KAGVTQTPRYLIKTRGQQVTLSCSPISGHRSVSWYQQTPGQGLQFLFEYFSETQRNKGNFPGRFSGRQFSNSRSEMNVSTLELGDSALYLCASSLVGQGYSPLHFGNGTRLTVT.

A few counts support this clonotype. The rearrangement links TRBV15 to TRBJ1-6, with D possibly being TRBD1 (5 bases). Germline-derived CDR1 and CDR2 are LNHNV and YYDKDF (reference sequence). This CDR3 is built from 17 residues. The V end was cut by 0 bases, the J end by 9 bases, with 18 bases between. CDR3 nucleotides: TGTGCCACCAGCAGAGATGGGGGTTCGGGGAGGACTTCACCCCTCCACTTT. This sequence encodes CATSRDGGSGRTSPLHF.

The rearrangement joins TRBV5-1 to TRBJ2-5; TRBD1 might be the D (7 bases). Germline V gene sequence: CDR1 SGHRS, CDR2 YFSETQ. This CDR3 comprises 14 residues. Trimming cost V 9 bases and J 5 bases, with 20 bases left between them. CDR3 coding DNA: TGCGCCACCACAGCAGGGGGGCCAACGGAGACCCAGTACTTC. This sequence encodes CATTAGGPTETQYF. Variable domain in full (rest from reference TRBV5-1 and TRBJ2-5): KAGVTQTPRYLIKTRGQQVTLSCSPISGHRSVSWYQQTPGQGLQFLFEYFSETQRNKGNFPGRFSGRQFSNSRSEMNVSTLELGDSALYLCATTAGGPTETQYFGPGTRLLVL.

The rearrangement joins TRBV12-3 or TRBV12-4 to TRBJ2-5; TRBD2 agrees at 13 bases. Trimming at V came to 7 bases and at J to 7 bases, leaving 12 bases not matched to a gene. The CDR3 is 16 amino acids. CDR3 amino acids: CASTRTSGGRRGTQYF. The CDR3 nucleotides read TGTGCCAGCACCAGGACTAGCGGGGGCCGCAGGGGGACCCAGTACTTC.

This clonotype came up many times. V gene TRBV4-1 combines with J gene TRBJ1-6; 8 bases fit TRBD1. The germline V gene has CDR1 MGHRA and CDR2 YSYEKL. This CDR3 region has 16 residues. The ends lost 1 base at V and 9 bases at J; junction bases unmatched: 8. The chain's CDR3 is CASSQGQGRSGSPLHF. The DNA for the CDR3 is TGCGCCAGCAGCCAAGGACAGGGGAGGTCGGGTTCACCCCTCCACTTT.

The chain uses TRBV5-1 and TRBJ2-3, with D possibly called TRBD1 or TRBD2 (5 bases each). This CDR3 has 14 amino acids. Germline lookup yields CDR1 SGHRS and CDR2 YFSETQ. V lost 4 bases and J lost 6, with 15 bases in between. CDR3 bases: TGCGCCAGCAGCAGGGCAGGGAGTCGGGATACGCAGTATTTT. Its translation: CASSRAGSRDTQYF.